The clone carrying this TCR beta chain appeared many times. This sample is drawn from a study of T-cell memory formation after mild COVID-19. Study background: Clustering of TCRs was largely donor specific.

TCRdb recomputed calls from the 5' RACE reads with MiXCR, one row per CDR3 protein. The sample lists about 320,000 distinct CDR3 sequences, 13% to 15% occurring once. Germline CDR1 is MGHRA and CDR2 is YSYEKL. This CDR3 is 14 amino acids long. V lost 1 base, J lost 4 bases, and 10 bases lay in between. The sample consisted of PBMCs or a T cell subset sorted from them (not recorded which). The chain joins TRBV4-1 to TRBJ1-2; D is undetermined. This TCR derives from a man aged 18 to 29 who had mild COVID-19 (a few samples of this study predate the infection). Cell type and time point are not known. The CDR3 loop reads CASSQVGGRYGYTF. The CDR3, as DNA: TGCGCCAGCAGCCAAGTCGGCGGACGCTATGGCTACACCTTC.